This record concerns one T cell receptor (beta chain) sequence. The data stem from a study of blood T cell repertoires in COVID-19. At the level of the study: COVID-19 samples from acute and convalescent phases originated in the United States, Italy and Spain. The analysed material was cDNA or gDNA that came from T cells, B-cell-depleted T cells, or PBMCs.

This table comes from immunoSEQ multiplex PCR, and its TCRdb copy is limited to in-frame clones, with some not included. The data hold about 130,000 clones, with 65% to 85% observed a single time. This CDR3 has 17 residues. Trimming cost V 0 bases and J 4 bases; bases outside gene matches: 9. Germline lookup yields CDR1 MNHNS and CDR2 SASEGT. Seattle enrolled patients during active infection and tracked them longitudinally. Sequenced input: peripheral blood. This TCR came from a young man with COVID-19, enrolled during active disease. The chain carries TRBV6-1 and TRBJ1-1, with 9 positions matching TRBD1. CDR3 sequence (DNA): TGTGCCAGCAGTGAAGCCGATGGGACAGGGTTCGGCACTGAAGCTTTCTTT. Translation gives CASSEADGTGFGTEAFF.